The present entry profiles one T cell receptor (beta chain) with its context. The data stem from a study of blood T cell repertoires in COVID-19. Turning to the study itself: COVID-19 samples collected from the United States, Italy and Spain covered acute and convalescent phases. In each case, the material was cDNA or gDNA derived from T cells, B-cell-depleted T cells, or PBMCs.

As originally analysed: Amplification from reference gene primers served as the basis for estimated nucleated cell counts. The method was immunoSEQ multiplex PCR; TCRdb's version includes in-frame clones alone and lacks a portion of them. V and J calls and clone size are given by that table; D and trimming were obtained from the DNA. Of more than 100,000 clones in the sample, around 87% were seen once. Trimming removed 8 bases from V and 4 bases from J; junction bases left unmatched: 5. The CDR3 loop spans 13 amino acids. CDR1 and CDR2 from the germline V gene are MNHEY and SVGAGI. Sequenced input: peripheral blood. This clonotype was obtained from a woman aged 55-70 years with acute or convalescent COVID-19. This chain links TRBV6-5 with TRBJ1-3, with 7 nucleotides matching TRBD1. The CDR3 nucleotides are TGTGCCAGCGCGGGACAGTCAGGAAACACCATATATTTT. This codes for CASAGQSGNTIYF.